This T cell receptor beta chain was observed in a study of blood T cell repertoires in COVID-19. Looking at the study overall: Sites across the United States, Italy and Spain contributed samples from acute and convalescent COVID-19. T cells, B-cell-depleted T cells, or PBMCs provided the cDNA or gDNA that served as material.

How the authors handled the data: It was from reference gene primer amplification that nucleated cell counts were estimated. Clones were read by immunoSEQ multiplex PCR, and TCRdb kept only the in-frame ones, dropping some. For V, J and clone size, that table is used; D and trimming come from the DNA. The table includes about 280,000 clones, 75% to 90% detected once. V lost 2 bases and J lost 0; bases outside the gene matches: 4. This CDR3 spans 16 amino acids. Germline V gene lookup returns CDR1 SGHNT and CDR2 YYREEE (reference sequence). This receptor was identified in a woman aged 25 to 39 who had recovered from COVID-19. V is TRBV5-4 and J is TRBJ1-4, with 7 bases identical to TRBD1. The specimen was peripheral blood. The CDR3 DNA is TGTGCCAGCAGCTTACGTACAGGGGCAACTAATGAAAAACTGTTTTTT. It translates to CASSLRTGATNEKLFF.